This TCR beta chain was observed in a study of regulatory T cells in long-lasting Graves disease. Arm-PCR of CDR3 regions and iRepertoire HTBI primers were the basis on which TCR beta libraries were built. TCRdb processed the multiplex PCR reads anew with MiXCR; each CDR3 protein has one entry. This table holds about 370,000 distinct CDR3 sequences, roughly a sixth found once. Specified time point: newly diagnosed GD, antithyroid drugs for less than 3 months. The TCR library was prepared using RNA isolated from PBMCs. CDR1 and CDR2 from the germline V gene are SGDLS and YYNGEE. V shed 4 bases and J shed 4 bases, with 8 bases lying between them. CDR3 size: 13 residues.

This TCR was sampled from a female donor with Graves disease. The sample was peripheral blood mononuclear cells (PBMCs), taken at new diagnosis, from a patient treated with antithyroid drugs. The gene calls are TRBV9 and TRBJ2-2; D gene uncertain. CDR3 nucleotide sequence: TGTGCCAGCAGCCAAAGTCGCACCGGGGAGCTGTTTTTT. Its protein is CASSQSRTGELFF.